This T cell receptor beta chain was found in a study of siplizumab effects on memory and regulatory T cells. V was shortened by 5 bases and J by 2 bases, with 7 bases between the two germline ends. From germline, CDR1 is GTSNPN and CDR2 SVGIG (reference sequence). The CDR3 runs 12 residues. This clone occurred once. Its antigen is undetermined. The assay was immunoSEQ multiplex PCR, and TCRdb's table has in-frame clones only and misses some. Here the sample spans over 100,000 clones, around 93% being singletons. Study-wide points: Naive T cells appeared more varied than memory cells and looked like key alloresponse contributors.

The rearrangement joins TRBV30 to TRBJ1-5, with D tentatively TRBD1 (6 bases). The sample was non-Treg CD4+ T cells sorted from blood. The sequence was collected from a human donor in good health. CDR3 residues: CAWRGRNQPQHF. CDR3 bases: TGTGCCTGGCGGGGGCGCAATCAGCCCCAGCATTTT.